Listed below are T cell receptor beta chains from one sample, sequenced in a study of T cell repertoires in cytomegalovirus infection. TCRdb reanalysed the reads using MiXCR and keeps one entry per CDR3 protein. The data show 350,000 to 550,000 distinct CDR3 sequences, under 40% seen once. Sequenced: PBMCs. The receptors derive from a human donor in good health (CMV status not recorded). Some clones in this sample may be carry-over from other donors' samples. CDR3s include the opening cysteine and the closing phenylalanine or tryptophan. Fields, in order: CDR3 DNA, CDR3 protein, J gene, CDR3 length, V gene, D gene, clone size. A D gene is named only where the DNA matches it firmly. Clone size is not always given. Where it is, it says once, few, many or a class for expanded clones.

TGTGCCAGTAGTATAGCCCCGCGAGGGGCGCCGGGCTACGAGCAGTACTTC | CASSIAPRGAPGYEQYF | TRBJ2-7 | 17 | TRBV19 | NA | few
TGCAGTGCCTACGAAGGGGCGGGACAGGGATACCAAGAGACCCAGTACTTC | CSAYEGAGQGYQETQYF | TRBJ2-5 | 17 | TRBV20-1 | TRBD1 | NA
TGTGCCAGCAGCCGGGACGGGAGCGAGACCCAGTACTTC | CASSRDGSETQYF | TRBJ2-5 | 13 | TRBV5-4 | NA | few
TGTGCCAGCAGCCTGGCTGATCCGAACACTGAAGCTTTCTTT | CASSLADPNTEAFF | TRBJ1-1 | 14 | TRBV7-6 | NA | few
TGCAGTGCTAGGCCGAGGACTAGCGGGGGCCAAGCCTCCTCCTACGAGCAGTACTTC | CSARPRTSGGQASSYEQYF | TRBJ2-7 | 19 | TRBV20-1 | TRBD2 | NA
TGTGCCATCAGTGACTCGGCCACCGGGGACGGTCTCCACTTT | CAISDSATGDGLHF | TRBJ1-6 | 14 | TRBV10-3 | NA | NA
TGCGCCAGCAGCGTTCAGGAGTACACTGAAGCTTTCTTT | CASSVQEYTEAFF | TRBJ1-1 | 13 | TRBV4-1 | NA | few
TGTGCCAGAAGCTTTACCGGGACAGGGGAGTTGAATGAGCAGTTCTTC | CARSFTGTGELNEQFF | TRBJ2-1 | 16 | TRBV5-3 | TRBD1 | NA
TGTGCTAGTGGTTTGGTCCTCAGTGGAGGCCAGACCATTAATGAGCAGTTCTTC | CASGLVLSGGQTINEQFF | TRBJ2-1 | 18 | TRBV12-5 | NA | few
TGTGCCAGCAGCTTAGTCCCGCGAGAAAACTATGGCTACACCTTC | CASSLVPRENYGYTF | TRBJ1-2 | 15 | TRBV7-2 | NA | many
TGCGCCAGCAGTGACGGACAGCCGAACACTGAAGCTTTCTTT | CASSDGQPNTEAFF | TRBJ1-1 | 14 | TRBV5-1 | NA | few
TGTGCCACCAGCAGGGGATGGAACACTGAAGCTTTCTTT | CATSRGWNTEAFF | TRBJ1-1 | 13 | TRBV24-1 | NA | NA
TGTGCCAGCAGACACCGGGAGACCCAGTACTTC | CASRHRETQYF | TRBJ2-5 | 11 | TRBV6-1 | NA | NA
TGTGCCAGCAGCTTATACGTTACCGGGGAGCTGTTTTTT | CASSLYVTGELFF | TRBJ2-2 | 13 | TRBV7-8 | NA | many
TGCGCCAGCAGCCAAGAGGCCAGGGGGTCGTACGAGCAGTACTTC | CASSQEARGSYEQYF | TRBJ2-7 | 15 | TRBV4-3 | TRBD1 | NA
TGTGCCAGCAGCTTGGCAGCTATGGGGGAAGAGACCCAGTACTTC | CASSLAAMGEETQYF | TRBJ2-5 | 15 | TRBV5-8 | NA | NA
TGTGCCAGCAGTTACGCAGGGGGCAACACTGAAGCTTTCTTT | CASSYAGGNTEAFF | TRBJ1-1 | 14 | TRBV6-2/TRBV6-3 | TRBD1 | few
TGCAGCGTTTCGTCGGCAGGCAATCAGCCCCAGCATTTT | CSVSSAGNQPQHF | TRBJ1-5 | 13 | TRBV29-1 | NA | few
TGTGCCAGTACCCCCTGGACGTATAGCAATCAGCCCCAGCATTTT | CASTPWTYSNQPQHF | TRBJ1-5 | 15 | TRBV19 | NA | many
TGCAGTGCTAGCGGCATAACTCCCGACTACAATGAGCAGTTCTTC | CSASGITPDYNEQFF | TRBJ2-1 | 15 | TRBV20-1 | NA | NA
TGTGCCAGAAAGGGATTTGAACTCGAAGGCCAGTCCTTC | CARKGFELEGQSF | TRBJ2-5 | 13 | TRBV6-1 | NA | NA
TGTGCCAGCCAGGCGAGAAACTCCTACGAGCAGTACTTC | CASQARNSYEQYF | TRBJ2-7 | 13 | TRBV2 | NA | few
TGTGCCAGCAGTGAGGGGGAAAGGCGCGGAAACACCATATATTTT | CASSEGERRGNTIYF | TRBJ1-3 | 15 | TRBV2 | NA | few
TGTGCCATCAGTGTAAGCAGCAATGAGCAGTTCTTC | CAISVSSNEQFF | TRBJ2-1 | 12 | TRBV10-3 | NA | many
TGTGCCAGCAGTGAAGGGGGGGCCTACAATGAGCAGTTCTTC | CASSEGGAYNEQFF | TRBJ2-1 | 14 | TRBV2 | NA | NA
TGCGCCAGCAGCCAAGGAAGACCCGGGGAGCTGTTTTTT | CASSQGRPGELFF | TRBJ2-2 | 13 | TRBV4-3 | NA | few
TGCGCCAGCAGTGAGTCCCCGGGGAACACTGAAGCTTTCTTT | CASSESPGNTEAFF | TRBJ1-1 | 14 | TRBV10-2 | NA | few
TGTGCCAGCAGCATCCGGGACAGGGTTTTTGGAAACACCATATATTTT | CASSIRDRVFGNTIYF | TRBJ1-3 | 16 | TRBV7-4 | TRBD1 | many
TGTGCCAGCATCGACGGGACGAGGTCTGGTTCACCCCTCCACTTT | CASIDGTRSGSPLHF | TRBJ1-6 | 15 | TRBV12-3/TRBV12-4 | NA | NA
TGTGCCAGCAGTTCCGGGGCAGGGCCCGCCTACGAGCAGTACTTC | CASSSGAGPAYEQYF | TRBJ2-7 | 15 | TRBV6-1 | NA | NA
TGTGCCAGCAGCGAACAGGGGGCTGGAACTGAAGCTTTCTTT | CASSEQGAGTEAFF | TRBJ1-1 | 14 | TRBV7-9 | TRBD1 | many
TGCAGCGTGCAGGGGCCGGAAGCTTTCTTT | CSVQGPEAFF | TRBJ1-1 | 10 | TRBV29-1 | NA | NA
TGTGCCAGCAGCCAGGCGTCTGGACAGGGGGCGAGGGCACCCCTCCACTTT | CASSQASGQGARAPLHF | TRBJ1-6 | 17 | TRBV4-2 | TRBD1 | NA
TGTGCCAGTAGTAAGGGACAGGGTGGATCCTACGAGCAGTACTTC | CASSKGQGGSYEQYF | TRBJ2-7 | 15 | TRBV19 | TRBD1 | few
TGTGCCAGCAGTTACTCGGAGACAGGGGTGTCGGGGAACACTGAAGCTTTCTTT | CASSYSETGVSGNTEAFF | TRBJ1-1 | 18 | TRBV6-5 | TRBD1 | few
TGTGCCAGCAGTGAAACCGGGACAGGGGCATATAGTGGCAATCAGCCCCAGCATTTT | CASSETGTGAYSGNQPQHF | TRBJ1-5 | 19 | TRBV6-1 | TRBD1 | few
TGTGCCAGCCCCGTCTGGAGACAGGGGTTTGGTCACAGAGGCACAGATACGCAGTATTTT | CASPVWRQGFGHRGTDTQYF | TRBJ2-3 | 20 | TRBV7-8 | TRBD1 | NA
TGTGCTAGCAGCCGCCCGAGTGGGGCGAACACCGGGGAGCTGTTTTTT | CASSRPSGANTGELFF | TRBJ2-2 | 16 | TRBV7-7 | NA | NA
TGTGCCAGCAGCCCCGAGAGAGATACGCAGTATTTT | CASSPERDTQYF | TRBJ2-3 | 12 | TRBV7-8 | NA | NA
TGTGCCAGCAGTCCTACAGGGCGGGGAGGGCGGACAGATACGCAGTATTTT | CASSPTGRGGRTDTQYF | TRBJ2-3 | 17 | TRBV6-2/TRBV6-3 | NA | NA
TGTGCCATCAGTGATATAAGTCAGCCCCAGCATTTT | CAISDISQPQHF | TRBJ1-5 | 12 | TRBV10-3 | NA | few
TGTGCCAGCAGCTCTACTAGCATCGAGCAGTTCTTC | CASSSTSIEQFF | TRBJ2-1 | 12 | TRBV5-4 | NA | few
TGTGCCAGCAGTAAGGACGGGAACCCCTACGAGCAGTACTTC | CASSKDGNPYEQYF | TRBJ2-7 | 14 | TRBV6-2/TRBV6-3 | NA | NA
TGTGCCAGCAGCCCGGTGGAGGTTACTAACTATGGCTACACCTTC | CASSPVEVTNYGYTF | TRBJ1-2 | 15 | TRBV7-2 | NA | many
TGTGCCAGCAGCAAAACACTCCGGGACAGGGGGCTGAGCACTGAAGCTTTCTTT | CASSKTLRDRGLSTEAFF | TRBJ1-1 | 18 | TRBV5-5 | TRBD1 | few
TGTGCCAGCAGCTTGAACGTGGCAGACGTCGGGGAGCTGTTTTTT | CASSLNVADVGELFF | TRBJ2-2 | 15 | TRBV5-4 | NA | NA
TGTGCTAGTGGTTTGCCACCCCCGGCTAGCGGGGGGGGCGAGACCCAGTACTTC | CASGLPPPASGGGETQYF | TRBJ2-5 | 18 | TRBV12-5 | TRBD2 | NA
TGCGCCAGCAGCTCGCGACAGGAGGGATCTGTGACCCAGTACTTC | CASSSRQEGSVTQYF | TRBJ2-5 | 15 | TRBV5-1 | NA | NA
TGTGCCAGCAGCTTACGACAGGGGGTGCCCCAGTACTTC | CASSLRQGVPQYF | TRBJ2-5 | 13 | TRBV7-2 | TRBD1 | NA
TGTGCCAGCAGCTTATTTCGGGGGGGGATCACAGATACGCAGTATTTT | CASSLFRGGITDTQYF | TRBJ2-3 | 16 | TRBV7-9 | TRBD2 | many
TGTGCCAGCAGCCCTCCCGGGGCAGGGGGCAAAGATACGCAGTATTTT | CASSPPGAGGKDTQYF | TRBJ2-3 | 16 | TRBV5-4 | TRBD1 | NA
TGTGCCAGCAGCCCAGATCCCAATGAGCAGTTCTTC | CASSPDPNEQFF | TRBJ2-1 | 12 | TRBV7-6 | NA | many
TGTGCCGTGGGGCAGACGGAGACCCAGTACTTC | CAVGQTETQYF | TRBJ2-5 | 11 | TRBV11-2 | NA | few